Below, 30 T cell receptor beta chains from the same sample are listed, as sequenced in a study of control samples from healthy donors and cancer patients (dated by TCRdb to 2018 to 2020). The library was built by means of the immunoSEQ multiplex PCR assay. Not all clones reach the TCRdb copy of this immuneACCESS table, which keeps in-frame sequences only. Checked studies attribute under half of the gap to unresolved V genes and leave the rest unexplained. Across this sample there are roughly 80,000 clones, with roughly 90% seen only once. The top ten clones comprise 4.5% to 7% of the sample. The source material was blood. These receptors all come from a man aged 50 to 60 in good health.

The chain carries TRBV18 and TRBJ1-5, with D unresolved. V was pared by 3 bases and J by 7 bases, with 10 bases between. CDR1 and CDR2 (germline): KGHSH, LQKENI. There are 13 residues in the CDR3. The CDR3 coding sequence is TGTGCCAGCTCACCGGGGAGGAAACAGCCCCAGCATTTT. Its translation is CASSPGRKQPQHF.

The chain is built from TRBV30 and TRBJ2-5; D not certain. The CDR3 length is 14 residues. Germline V CDR1 and CDR2: GTSNPN, SVGIG (reference sequence). The germline V and J ends were trimmed by 5 bases and 2 bases, with 15 bases remaining between them. CDR3 loop: CAWAYVSAQETQYF. In DNA, the CDR3 is TGTGCCTGGGCCTACGTCAGCGCACAAGAGACCCAGTACTTC.

The chain couples TRBV7-8 to TRBJ1-6; D not resolved. V shed 3 bases and J shed 7 bases, with 13 bases lying between them. Germline V CDR1 and CDR2: SGHVS, FQNEAQ. The CDR3 contains 15 residues. The CDR3: CASSFGRADNSPLHF. DNA of the CDR3: TGTGCCAGCAGCTTTGGACGGGCTGACAATTCACCCCTCCACTTT.

The chain joins TRBV4-2 to TRBJ1-5; no firm D call. Germline V gene sequence: CDR1 LGHNA, CDR2 YNFKEQ. The CDR3 runs 13 residues. The V end was cut by 0 bases, the J end by 7 bases, with 7 bases between. The CDR3 here is CASSQDLVQPQHF. The CDR3 DNA reads as TGTGCCAGCAGCCAAGATTTGGTCCAGCCCCAGCATTTT.

The V call is TRBV30, the J call TRBJ2-1, with D perhaps being TRBD1 or TRBD2 (6 bases each). The CDR3 is made up of 13 amino acids. CDR1 is GTSNPN, CDR2 SVGIG, per germline (reference sequence). The V and J ends lost 7 bases and 4 bases respectively, with 14 bases between them. This CDR3 is CAFWGAPYNEQFF. In nucleotides, the CDR3 is TGTGCCTTTTGGGGGGCTCCATACAATGAGCAGTTCTTC. The variable domain in full, with the rest retrieved from reference TRBV30 and TRBJ2-1, is SQTIHQWPATLVQPVGSPLSLECTVEGTSNPNLYWYRQAAGRGLQLLFYSVGIGQISSEVPQNLSASRPQDRQFILSSKKLLLSDSGFYLCAFWGAPYNEQFFGPGTRLTVL.

The chain joins TRBV24-1 to TRBJ2-3; 9 nucleotides align to TRBD1. This CDR3 comprises 15 residues. The germline CDR1 and CDR2 sequences are KGHDR and SFDVKD. The J segment lost 3 bases and the V segment lost 4 bases, leaving 4 bases of the junction unmatched. The CDR3 sequence is CATSDRGQGTDTQYF. Here the CDR3 DNA reads TGTGCCACCAGTGACCGAGGACAGGGGACAGATACGCAGTATTTT.

The chain combines TRBV13 with TRBJ2-2, with D uncertain. Trimming cost V 5 bases and J 5 bases, with 9 bases left between them. Germline CDR1 reads PRHDT; CDR2 reads FYEKMQ (reference sequence). The length of the CDR3 is 13 residues. The CDR3 DNA sequence: TGTGCCAGCAGCCCCGAACGGACCGGGGAGCTGTTTTTT. Translated: CASSPERTGELFF.

This chain connects TRBV30 to TRBJ2-7, with D unclear. CDR1 is GTSNPN and CDR2 is SVGIG in the germline V gene (reference sequence). Trimming pared 0 bases from V and 3 bases from J, leaving 6 bases between. This CDR3 region has 12 residues. CDR3 residues: CAWSVRVYEQYF. The DNA for the CDR3 is TGTGCCTGGAGTGTACGAGTCTACGAGCAGTACTTC.

V is TRBV7-8 and J is TRBJ2-2; no clear D. CDR1 and CDR2 (germline): SGHVS, FQNEAQ. The CDR3 totals 13 residues. V was clipped by 7 bases and J by 5 bases, with 11 bases between them. The CDR3 region is CASTLDRTGELFF. CDR3 bases: TGTGCCAGCACCCTAGACCGGACCGGGGAGCTGTTTTTT. Supplemented by reference TRBV7-8 and TRBJ2-2, the full variable domain reads GAGVSQSPRYKVAKRGQDVALRCDPISGHVSLFWYQQALGQGPEFLTYFQNEAQLDKSGLPSDRFFAERPEGSVSTLKIQRTQQEDSAVYLCASTLDRTGELFFGEGSRLTVL.

This chain joins TRBV7-8 and TRBJ1-4, with 8 bases that match TRBD1. The CDR3 is made up of 18 amino acids. Germline values: CDR1 SGHVS, CDR2 FQNEAQ. The J segment lost 0 bases and the V segment lost 5 bases, leaving 11 bases of the junction unmatched. The CDR3 DNA follows: TGTGCCAGCAGCGAACGTCCCGGACAGGGAGCAACTAATGAAAAACTGTTTTTT. Translation gives CASSERPGQGATNEKLFF.

This rearrangement joins TRBV24-1 to TRBJ2-2; TRBD1 agrees at 9 bases. V shed 8 bases, J shed 6 bases, and the junction held 9 bases outside the gene matches. The germline V gene encodes CDR1 KGHDR and CDR2 SFDVKD. This CDR3 spans 15 amino acids. Written as DNA, the CDR3 is TGTGCCACCAAGGGACAGGGCGGGTCCGCCGGGGAGCTGTTTTTT. Protein product: CATKGQGGSAGELFF.

Only a few counts were recorded for this clone. V and J are TRBV3-1 (or the pseudogene TRBV3-2) and TRBJ2-5, with 11 bases matching TRBD2. The CDR3 is 15 residues long. CDR1 and CDR2 from the germline V gene are LGHDT and YNNKEL (reference sequence). Germline trimming cut 4 bases from V and 5 bases from J; bases unmatched to any gene: 6. CDR3 bases: TGTGCCAGCAGCCTCGTAGCGGGGGGGCGTGAGACCCAGTACTTC. This sequence encodes CASSLVAGGRETQYF.

V and J are TRBV29-1 and TRBJ1-5; tentatively, D is TRBD1 (6 bases). The CDR3 is made up of 12 amino acids. Trimming pared 4 bases from V and 4 bases from J, leaving 8 bases between. CDR1 is SQVTM and CDR2 is ANQGSEA in the germline V gene. CDR3 region: CSVGGLNQPQHF. The CDR3 region has the DNA TGCAGCGTTGGGGGGCTTAATCAGCCCCAGCATTTT.

V gene TRBV5-6 combines with J gene TRBJ1-5, with TRBD1 identical over 9 bases. V lost 2 bases, J lost 2 bases, and 5 bases stayed unmatched. CDR3 length: 16 residues. The V gene's germline CDR1 is SGHDT and CDR2 YYEEEE. CDR3 bases: TGTGCCAGCAGCTTCAACAGGGGGCGCGGCAATCAGCCCCAGCATTTT. Translation gives CASSFNRGRGNQPQHF.

The chain couples TRBV5-6 to TRBJ1-2; tentatively, D is TRBD1 (6 bases). V was clipped by 6 bases and J by 14 bases, with 26 bases between them. The V gene's germline CDR1 is SGHDT and CDR2 YYEEEE. The CDR3 consists of 14 residues. CDR3 DNA sequence: TGTGCCAGCATCAGAGGGGGGCAGGGGCATGTGAAAACCTTC. This codes for CASIRGGQGHVKTF.

The CDR3 DNA sequence: TGTGCCAGCAGCTTCCTATCCTCGCGGGCCTCCTCCTACGAGCAGTACTTC. Its translation is CASSFLSSRASSYEQYF. V and J are TRBV11-2 and TRBJ2-7; D is possibly TRBD2 (5 bases). Trimming took 3 bases from V and 0 from J, leaving 18 bases between them. Germline V gene sequence: CDR1 SGHAT, CDR2 FQNNGV. CDR3 length equals 17 residues.

The rearrangement uses TRBV29-1 and TRBJ2-2; 8 nucleotides line up with TRBD1. The CDR3 totals 15 residues. Trimming removed 6 bases from V and 3 bases from J; junction bases left unmatched: 9. The V gene's germline CDR1 is SQVTM and CDR2 ANQGSEA. The CDR3, as DNA: TGCAGCGTCAGGACAGGGACGTGGGACACCGGGGAGCTGTTTTTT. Translation gives CSVRTGTWDTGELFF.

There are a few counts of this clone. The rearrangement uses TRBV9 and TRBJ2-5, with D possibly matching TRBD2 (5 bases). Germline V CDR1 and CDR2: SGDLS, YYNGEE. V was clipped by 4 bases and J by 2 bases, with 18 bases between them. This CDR3 comprises 16 residues. CDR3 amino acids: CASSSTPLTNQETQYF. CDR3 in DNA: TGTGCCAGCAGCAGTACCCCTCTGACTAATCAAGAGACCCAGTACTTC. The variable domain in full, completed from reference TRBV9 and TRBJ2-5, reads DSGVTQTPKHLITATGQRVTLRCSPRSGDLSVYWYQQSLDQGLQFLIQYYNGEERAKGNILERFSAQQFPDLHSELNLSSLELGDSALYFCASSSTPLTNQETQYFGPGTRLLVL.

V and J are TRBV7-9 and TRBJ2-1; D possibly corresponds to TRBD2 (7 bases). Germline V CDR1 and CDR2: SEHNR, FQNEAQ (reference sequence). The CDR3 has 14 residues. V gave up 8 bases and J gave up 7 bases, with 18 bases separating them. This CDR3 is CASRMGGARNEQFF. The DNA of the CDR3 is TGTGCCAGCCGTATGGGGGGGGCGCGGAATGAGCAGTTCTTC.

The CDR3 protein is CASGLDRGSGDEQFF. The CDR3 DNA reads as TGTGCTAGTGGTTTGGACAGGGGCAGTGGGGATGAGCAGTTCTTC. The rearrangement uses TRBV12-5 and TRBJ2-1, with 7 nucleotides matching TRBD1. Unmatched junction bases numbered 8, after V lost 1 base and J lost 8 bases. The CDR3 runs to 15 residues. Germline-derived CDR1 and CDR2 are LGHNT and FRNRAP.

The CDR3: CASSILPGSNYGYTF. The DNA for the CDR3 is TGTGCCAGTAGTATTTTGCCAGGCTCTAACTATGGCTACACCTTC. The V gene is TRBV19, the J gene TRBJ1-2; D is uncertain. V shed 3 bases and J shed 0 bases, with 11 bases lying between them. Germline V gives CDR1 LNHDA, CDR2 SQIVND (reference sequence). The CDR3 spans 15 residues.

The chain joins TRBV10-3 to TRBJ1-5; D is ambiguous. The CDR3 loop spans 13 amino acids. Trimming removed 4 bases at V and 5 bases at J, with 9 bases between. The V gene's germline CDR1 is ENHRY and CDR2 SYGVKD. The CDR3 protein is CAISVNSYQPQHF. The CDR3 region has the DNA TGTGCCATCAGTGTAAACAGCTATCAGCCCCAGCATTTT.

The V and J genes are TRBV2 and TRBJ2-1, with 7 positions matching TRBD2. The CDR3 runs to 15 residues. The V gene's germline CDR1 is SNHLY and CDR2 FYNNEI. Trimming took 6 bases from V and 0 from J; bases not matched to a gene: 5. CDR3 in DNA: TGTGCCAGCAGCTCTAGCGGCGCCTCCTACAATGAGCAGTTCTTC. Translation: CASSSSGASYNEQFF.

This sequence joins TRBV5-4 and TRBJ2-5, with D perhaps being TRBD1 or TRBD2 (5 bases each). V was shortened by 2 bases and J by 9 bases, with 11 bases between the two germline ends. The CDR3 has 12 residues. Germline CDR1 is SGHNT and CDR2 is YYREEE (reference sequence). CDR3 coding DNA: TGTGCCAGCAGCTTAGTCTCGGGGCCCCAGTACTTC. Translating it yields CASSLVSGPQYF.

This clone has only one observation. The V and J genes are TRBV5-1 and TRBJ2-7, with D hard to call. Per germline, CDR1 SGHRS and CDR2 YFSETQ. The CDR3 totals 14 residues. Trimming shortened V by 3 bases and J by 1 base, and 11 bases separated the two germline ends. The CDR3 sequence is CASSSGRISYEQYF. Written as DNA, the CDR3 is TGCGCCAGCAGCTCCGGACGGATATCCTACGAGCAGTACTTC.

This chain links TRBV5-6 with TRBJ1-2; 9 bases fit TRBD1. The ends lost 5 bases at V and 7 bases at J; junction bases unmatched: 9. This CDR3 spans 14 amino acids. Germline CDR1 is SGHDT and CDR2 is YYEEEE. The CDR3 protein is CASRLTGGDVGYTF. The CDR3 bases are TGTGCCAGCAGATTGACAGGGGGAGATGTTGGCTACACCTTC.

This sequence joins TRBV6-6 and TRBJ1-1; a weak D match, TRBD1 (6 bases). Germline-derived CDR1 and CDR2 are MNHNY and SVGAGI (reference sequence). The CDR3 extends over 13 amino acids. Between the trimmed V and J ends, which lost 2 bases and 4 bases, there was a span of 8 bases. For the CDR3, the DNA is TGTGCCAGCAGTTACGGCAGGGGCACTGAAGCTTTCTTT. Translation: CASSYGRGTEAFF.

This chain joins TRBV20-1 and TRBJ2-3; 14 bases are shared with TRBD2. From germline, CDR1 is DFQATT and CDR2 SNEGSKA (reference sequence). J gave up 4 bases and V 3 bases, and 3 bases lay outside the gene matches. There are 15 residues in the CDR3. CDR3 sequence reads: CSASGLAGGSDTQYF. The CDR3 DNA reads TGCAGTGCTAGTGGACTAGCGGGGGGCTCAGATACGCAGTATTTT.

The chain recombines TRBV5-8 with TRBJ1-1; 9 bases agree with TRBD1. The ends lost 3 bases at V and 1 base at J; junction bases unmatched: 4. CDR1 and CDR2 from the germline V gene are SGHTS and YDEGEE. The CDR3 totals 15 residues. CDR3 amino acids: CASSSGTGKNTEAFF. Written as DNA, the CDR3 is TGTGCCAGCAGCTCTGGGACAGGGAAGAACACTGAAGCTTTCTTT.

The V gene is TRBV3-1 (or the pseudogene TRBV3-2), the J gene TRBJ1-1, with 7 bases matching TRBD1. Germline V gene data show CDR1 as LGHDT and CDR2 as YNNKEL (reference sequence). This CDR3 comprises 17 residues. V lost 3 bases, J lost 5 bases, and 15 bases stayed unmatched. DNA of the CDR3: TGTGCCAGCAGCCACTACTCAGGGGGTGGGAGGAATACTGAAGCTTTCTTT. Residues: CASSHYSGGGRNTEAFF.